The entry below gives a single T cell receptor (beta chain) sequence along with its context. Its antigen target is currently unknown. Base quality data are lacking; no much larger clone is found one base away. These data originate in a study of CD8 T cells in Susac syndrome (dated 2019 in TCRdb). Describing the broader study: Of the Susac syndrome patients who were sequenced, about 6 had clinically active disease and 8 or 9 were in clinical remission. Repertoire sequencing was used to test whether CD8+ T cell activation and differentiation in Susac syndrome was antigen driven. At the time of blood withdrawal, Susac syndrome patients were either therapy-naive, taking corticosteroids (with some also receiving IVIg), or on IVIg alone. Summary of the overall study and its limitations: The number of individuals in the TCR sequencing and HLA analysis was recognized as being relatively small. In the CD4+ T cell repertoire of Susac syndrome patients, clonal expansion was not detected.

RNA was extracted using the RNeasy kit, and about 0.45 to 1 microgram was reverse transcribed with random hexamers. The immunoSEQ multiplex PCR assay, which covers 54 Vbeta and 13 Jbeta segments, was used to amplify TCR beta CDR3 regions. To correct PCR amplification bias, a synthetic template baseline was used for both primer optimization and computational correction. Under the source paper's analysis protocol: Reads were annotated to V, D and J genes according to IMGT and were analyzed with immunoSEQ Analyzer, with only productive sequences retained. To calculate clonality, Shannon entropy was normalized by log2 of the number of productive unique sequences and then subtracted from one. Public and private clones were assessed among the 100 most prevalent clones of each patient and control. Clones were defined as Susac-specific when absent from the healthy and MS cohorts, from fewer than 1,200 published viral clones and from other ImmuneACCESS disease sequences. TCRdb handled the public reads itself, with Q25 trimming in fastp and clone calling in MiXCR, and kept productive beta chains. One record per CDR3 amino acid sequence lists the most common genes and DNA. The V and J calls and clone size come from TCRdb's table, not from the authors' own analysis. For this sample there are 150,000 or so distinct CDR3 sequences; about 95% appear just once. Roughly 0.16% of the sample is held by the ten biggest clonotypes.

After removal of 6 bases from V and 3 bases from J, the junction retains 7 bases not matched to a gene. Sequences DFQATT (CDR1) and SNEGSKA (CDR2) are obtained from the germline V gene (reference sequence). The CDR3, cysteine through phenylalanine, is 14 amino acids long. Only the CDR3 DNA is retained, 42 bases long and in frame from the first base. Peripheral blood CD8+ and CD4+ T cells from healthy donors, Susac syndrome patients and multiple sclerosis patients were profiled by high-throughput TCR beta sequencing. Susac syndrome patients met recently defined diagnostic criteria for definite or probable disease. Bulk CD8+ and CD4+ T cells were purified by magnetic negative isolation, whereas CD8+ TEMRA cells were enriched by FACS. Blood was collected in EDTA tubes and processed within 24 hours, with PBMCs isolated through density gradient centrifugation. PBMCs intended for TCR sequencing were cryopreserved in liquid nitrogen and were subsequently thawed in a 37 degrees C water bath. The sorted or isolated CD4+, CD8+ and CD8+ TEMRA cells had a purity of 90% or higher.

The clonotype comes from a human donor with Susac syndrome. This chain joins TRBV20-1 to TRBJ2-3; the junction holds 9 bases that match TRBD2. Sequencing used CD4+ T cells from PBMCs. The CDR3 corresponds to CSAKLAGRTDTQYF. In nucleotides, the sequence is TGCAGTGCCAAACTAGCGGGTAGAACAGATACGCAGTATTTT.